The clone carrying this T cell receptor beta chain occurred a few times. This sample was taken from a study of cytomegalovirus exposure and HLA in healthy donors. The PCR had 60 Vbeta and 13 Jbeta primers. Libraries were prepared by immunoSEQ multiplex PCR; TCRdb keeps only in-frame clonotypes and omits some of them. The table includes roughly 150,000 clones, roughly 80% detected once. This CDR3 comprises 15 residues. Germline V lookup: CDR1 SGDLS, CDR2 YYNGEE. V was clipped by 0 bases and J by 2 bases, with 11 bases between them. The chain joins TRBV9 to TRBJ1-2; D uncertain. The receptor was isolated from a man aged 50-59 years in good health and CMV-seropositive. Specimen: PBMCs. The CDR3: CASSVGVDINYGYTF. The CDR3 DNA is TGTGCCAGCAGCGTAGGGGTCGACATAAACTATGGCTACACCTTC.